This T cell receptor beta chain is from a study of T cell repertoires in cytomegalovirus infection. As for the study in general: Used in the study were CMV epitopes, some recently identified and HLA-C-restricted, others well-studied and HLA-B-restricted. Signatures in public TCR beta sequences pointed to both CMV infection and matching HLA type.

Study-wide findings and caveats: HLA-C-restricted CMV-specific TCR beta clonotypes were dominant in the ex vivo response. Carriage of CMV together with the relevant HLA was identifiable through cumulative public TCR beta family frequency.

The CDR3 runs 16 residues. Trimming shortened V by 2 bases and J by 0 bases, and 11 bases separated the two germline ends. CDR1 and CDR2 from the germline V gene are SGHAT and FQNNGV. Via MiXCR, TCRdb re-called the reads, giving one row per CDR3 protein. The sample includes about 700,000 distinct CDR3 sequences, about 30% seen only once; the top ten take 15% to 20%. Of note for this clonotype: The antigen is unknown.

Specimen: cultured PBMCs, collected from culture after CMV antigen stimulation. The TCR was taken from a human donor in good health (CMV status not recorded). Some clones in this sample may be carry-over from other donors' samples. The rearrangement joins TRBV11-2 to TRBJ2-1; perhaps D is TRBD1 or TRBD2 (5 bases each). The CDR3 here is CASSLRLGDSYNEQFF. The CDR3 DNA sequence: TGTGCCAGCAGCTTAAGGTTGGGGGACTCCTACAATGAGCAGTTCTTC.